These T cell receptor beta chains were read from a single sample in a study of cytomegalovirus exposure and HLA in healthy donors. Generated by immunoSEQ multiplex PCR, the TCRdb table keeps only in-frame clones and is missing some. The table shows over 100,000 clones, with 77% occurring only once. Sequencing input: PBMCs. These receptors came from a man between 35 and 55 years old in good health and CMV-seropositive. Both conserved end residues are part of each CDR3.

v_gene	len	j_gene	CDR3aa
TRBV28	14	TRBJ2-3	CASNRSPGTDTQYF
TRBV5-1	15	TRBJ2-5	CASSLQAGGQETQYF
TRBV7-2	15	TRBJ2-1	CASSLVVGGSNEQFF
TRBV7-3	14	TRBJ2-7	CASSFHRTGVEQYF
TRBV28	15	TRBJ1-4	CASSLTGSSNEKLFF
TRBV28	12	TRBJ2-2	CASGQGTGELFF
TRBV7-8	16	TRBJ1-3	CASSTSSTGSGNTIYF
TRBV5-4	16	TRBJ2-3	CASSQDLAGGPDTQYF
TRBV10-3	15	TRBJ2-7	CAISATLTGFHEQYF
TRBV28	13	TRBJ1-3	CASTRTNTNTIYF
TRBV7-2	13	TRBJ1-6	CASSLPDSSPLHF
TRBV11-2	14	TRBJ2-1	CATRRGLWDNEQFF
TRBV4-3	13	TRBJ1-6	CASSLQGRSPLHF
TRBV5-8	15	TRBJ2-3	CASRRGQGFTDTQYF
TRBV19	15	TRBJ1-6	CASTQRTSDNSPLHF
TRBV7-9	18	TRBJ1-6	CASSLARVQGVHNSPLHF
TRBV4-2	15	TRBJ1-2	CASSQDSGQALGYTF
TRBV21-1	15	TRBJ2-7	CASMKRAGRLYEQYF
TRBV4-1	14	TRBJ2-1	CASSLVGGYNEQFF
TRBV6-5	15	TRBJ2-4	CASSTPQGGKNIQYF
TRBV7-2	14	TRBJ1-5	CASSLGGGNQPQHF
TRBV25-1	15	TRBJ2-5	CASGRRDRGQETQYF
TRBV7-2	15	TRBJ2-7	CASSLIRGGSNEQYF
TRBV7-3	18	TRBJ2-3	CASSPRGTAGIPSDTQYF
TRBV7-2	17	TRBJ1-1	CASSKIQGRMVNTEAFF
TRBV11-2	16	TRBJ1-6	CASSLVSGLYNSPLHF
TRBV7-3	19	TRBJ2-2	CASSLSRDRDPLNTGELFF
TRBV5-1	16	TRBJ2-1	CASSFQAGGPYNEQFF
TRBV7-9	16	TRBJ1-5	CASSIGLGGGNQPQHF
TRBV5-1	13	TRBJ1-1	CASSQGHPTEAFF
TRBV10-3	12	TRBJ2-5	CAISRDQETQYF
TRBV6-1	14	TRBJ1-5	CASSDGQGYQPQHF
TRBV28	13	TRBJ1-2	CASGRQGLAGYTF
TRBV27	15	TRBJ1-6	CASSSLTGYRSPLHF
TRBV27	15	TRBJ2-7	CASLVFPGPPYEQYF
TRBV5-1	15	TRBJ1-3	CASSWEGGSGNTIYF
TRBV9	18	TRBJ1-3	CASSVGPNTGNSGNTIYF
TRBV13	18	TRBJ1-5	CASSLGGIRGWSNQPQHF
TRBV4-3	15	TRBJ2-5	CASSQEAGSQETQYF
TRBV10-3	15	TRBJ2-2	CAISESPGVNGELFF
TRBV2	14	TRBJ2-1	CASSDNGLAGAVVF
TRBV5-3	16	TRBJ1-4	CARSGRTGGGGEKLFF
TRBV7-2	15	TRBJ2-7	CASSPTPNFNYEQYF
TRBV19	18	TRBJ2-7	CASSSPGGGFFPSYEQYF
TRBV7-6	17	TRBJ2-1	CASSSAPPSGGNNEQFF
TRBV19	15	TRBJ2-2	CASNRRGGAPGELFF
TRBV21-1	15	TRBJ1-1	CASSTNGTGNTEAFF
TRBV7-8	13	TRBJ1-1	CASSLIRNTEAFF
TRBV18	14	TRBJ2-5	CASSPPPVAETQYF
TRBV29-1	12	TRBJ2-1	CSVDLTGQGQFF
TRBV27	14	TRBJ2-3	CASRDATRDRGLYF
TRBV9	17	TRBJ2-3	CASSGSRGGRVMDTQYF
TRBV7-9	17	TRBJ2-5	CSSSLVGGTGIQETQYF
TRBV19	13	TRBJ1-2	CASSARGSYGYTF
TRBV28	14	TRBJ1-4	CASSLGGPTEKLFF
TRBV20-1	11	TRBJ2-1	CSANRVNEQFF
TRBV6-6	15	TRBJ2-7	CASSARDRQAYEQYF
TRBV2	17	TRBJ1-2	CASSGGSGQPANYGYTF